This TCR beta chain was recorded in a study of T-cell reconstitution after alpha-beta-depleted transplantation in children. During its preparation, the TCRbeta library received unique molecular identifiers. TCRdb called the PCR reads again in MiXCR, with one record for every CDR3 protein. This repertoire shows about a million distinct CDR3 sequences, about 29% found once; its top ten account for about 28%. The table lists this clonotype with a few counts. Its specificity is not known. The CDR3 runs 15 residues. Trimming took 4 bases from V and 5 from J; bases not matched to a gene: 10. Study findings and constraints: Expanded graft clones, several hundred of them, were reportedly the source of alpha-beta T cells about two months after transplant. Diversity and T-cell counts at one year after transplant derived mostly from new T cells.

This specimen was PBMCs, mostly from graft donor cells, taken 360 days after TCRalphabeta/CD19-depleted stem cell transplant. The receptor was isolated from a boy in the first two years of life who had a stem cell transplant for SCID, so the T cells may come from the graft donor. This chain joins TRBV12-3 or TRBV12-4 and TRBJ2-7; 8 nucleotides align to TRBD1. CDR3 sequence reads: CASSSPGQGKDEQYF. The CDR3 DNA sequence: TGTGCCAGCAGTTCGCCCGGACAGGGAAAGGACGAGCAGTACTTC.